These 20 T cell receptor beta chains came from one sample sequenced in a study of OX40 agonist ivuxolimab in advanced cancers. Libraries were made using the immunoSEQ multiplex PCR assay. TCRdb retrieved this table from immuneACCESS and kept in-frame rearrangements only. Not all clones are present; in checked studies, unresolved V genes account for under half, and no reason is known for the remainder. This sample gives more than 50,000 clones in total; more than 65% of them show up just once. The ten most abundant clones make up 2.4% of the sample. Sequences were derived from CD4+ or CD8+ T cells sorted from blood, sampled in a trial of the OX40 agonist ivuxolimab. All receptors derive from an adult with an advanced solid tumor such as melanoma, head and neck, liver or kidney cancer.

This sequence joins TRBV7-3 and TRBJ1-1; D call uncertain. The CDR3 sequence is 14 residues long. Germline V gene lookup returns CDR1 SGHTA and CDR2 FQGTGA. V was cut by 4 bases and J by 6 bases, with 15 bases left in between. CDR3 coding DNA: TGTGCCAGCAGCTCCCCGGACCTATTCCCTGAAGCTTTCTTT. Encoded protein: CASSSPDLFPEAFF.

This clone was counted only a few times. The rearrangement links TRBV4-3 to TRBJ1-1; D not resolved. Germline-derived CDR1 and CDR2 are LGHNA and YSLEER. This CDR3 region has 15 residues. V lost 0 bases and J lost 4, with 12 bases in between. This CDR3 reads CASSQEDTTITEAFF. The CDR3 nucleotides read TGCGCCAGCAGCCAAGAAGACACAACAATCACTGAAGCTTTCTTT.

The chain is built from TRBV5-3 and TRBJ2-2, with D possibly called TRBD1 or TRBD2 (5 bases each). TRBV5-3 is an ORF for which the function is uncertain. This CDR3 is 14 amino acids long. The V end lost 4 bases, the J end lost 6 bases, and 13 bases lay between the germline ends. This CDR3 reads CARSRDPEAGELFF. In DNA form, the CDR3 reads TGTGCCAGAAGCAGGGACCCAGAGGCCGGGGAGCTGTTTTTT.

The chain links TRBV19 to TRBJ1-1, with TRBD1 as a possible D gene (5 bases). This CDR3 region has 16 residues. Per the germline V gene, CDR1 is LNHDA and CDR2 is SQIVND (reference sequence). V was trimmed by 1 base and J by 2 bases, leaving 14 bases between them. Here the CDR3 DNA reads TGTGCCAGTAGTATAGCACCCGGGACGTCAAACACTGAAGCTTTCTTT. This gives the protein CASSIAPGTSNTEAFF.

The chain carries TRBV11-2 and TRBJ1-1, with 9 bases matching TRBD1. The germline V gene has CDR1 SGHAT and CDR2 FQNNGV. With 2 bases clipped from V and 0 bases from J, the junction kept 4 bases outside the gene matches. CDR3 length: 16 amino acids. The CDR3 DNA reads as TGTGCCAGCAGCTTACAACAGGGGGCCATGAACACTGAAGCTTTCTTT. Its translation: CASSLQQGAMNTEAFF.

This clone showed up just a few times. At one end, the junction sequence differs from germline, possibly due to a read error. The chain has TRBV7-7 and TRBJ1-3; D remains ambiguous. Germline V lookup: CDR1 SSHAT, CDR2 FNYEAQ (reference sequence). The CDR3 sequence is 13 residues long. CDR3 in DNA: TGTGCTAGCAGCCTCCAGGTCGGAAACACCATATATTTT. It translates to CASSLQVGNTIYF.

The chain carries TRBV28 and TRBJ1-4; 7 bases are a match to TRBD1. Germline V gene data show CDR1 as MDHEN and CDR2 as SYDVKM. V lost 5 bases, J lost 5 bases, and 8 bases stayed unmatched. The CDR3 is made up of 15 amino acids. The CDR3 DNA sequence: TGTGCCAGCAGTAGGGGGACAGCGGGGAATGAAAAACTGTTTTTT. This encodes CASSRGTAGNEKLFF.

CDR3 amino acids: CASSAGTSGGSRQYF. CDR3 nucleotide sequence: TGTGCCAGCAGTGCTGGGACTAGCGGGGGGTCAAGGCAGTATTTT. This sequence joins TRBV6-5 and TRBJ2-3; 15 bases are shared with TRBD2. Germline CDR1 MNHEY, CDR2 SVGAGI. This CDR3 region has 15 residues. V was clipped by 5 bases and J by 11 bases; unmatched bases: 8.

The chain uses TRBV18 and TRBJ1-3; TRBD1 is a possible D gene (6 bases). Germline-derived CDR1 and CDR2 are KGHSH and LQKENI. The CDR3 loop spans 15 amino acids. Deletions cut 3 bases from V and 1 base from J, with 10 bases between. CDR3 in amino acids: CASSPTGSSGNTIYF. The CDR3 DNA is TGTGCCAGCTCACCTACAGGGTCTTCTGGAAACACCATATATTTT.

CDR3 amino acids: CASSQEVLAGGRIGQETQYF. In nucleotides, the CDR3 is TGTGCCAGCAGCCAAGAGGTTCTAGCGGGGGGCCGTATCGGCCAAGAGACCCAGTACTTC. V and J are TRBV4-2 and TRBJ2-5; 11 positions match TRBD2. Germline CDR1 reads LGHNA; CDR2 reads YNFKEQ. V lost 0 bases and J lost 1; bases outside the gene matches: 13. The CDR3 totals 20 residues.

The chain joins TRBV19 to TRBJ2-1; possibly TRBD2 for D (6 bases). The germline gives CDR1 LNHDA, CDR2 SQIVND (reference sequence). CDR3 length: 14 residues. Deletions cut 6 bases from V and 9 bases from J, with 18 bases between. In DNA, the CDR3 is TGTGCCAGTAGCCGACTAGAGATTCGAGGTGAGCAGTTCTTC. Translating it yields CASSRLEIRGEQFF.

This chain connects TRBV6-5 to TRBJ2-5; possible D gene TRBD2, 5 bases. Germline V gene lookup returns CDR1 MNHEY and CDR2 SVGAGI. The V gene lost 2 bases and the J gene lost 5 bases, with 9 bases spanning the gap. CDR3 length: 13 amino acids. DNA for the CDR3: TGTGCCAGCAGTTACACGGGGTGGGAGACCCAGTACTTC. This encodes CASSYTGWETQYF.

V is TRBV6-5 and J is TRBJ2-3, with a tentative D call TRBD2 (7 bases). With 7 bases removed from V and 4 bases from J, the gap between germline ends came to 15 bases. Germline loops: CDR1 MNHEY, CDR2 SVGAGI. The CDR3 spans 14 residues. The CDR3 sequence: CASKGGALSDTQYF. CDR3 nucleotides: TGTGCCAGCAAGGGGGGGGCGCTGTCAGATACGCAGTATTTT.

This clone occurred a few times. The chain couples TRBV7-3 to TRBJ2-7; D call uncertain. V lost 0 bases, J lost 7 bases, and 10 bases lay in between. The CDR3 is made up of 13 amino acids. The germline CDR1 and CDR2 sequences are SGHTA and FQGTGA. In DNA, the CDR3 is TGTGCCAGCAGCTTAACGTCCCTTGGAGAGCAGTACTTC. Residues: CASSLTSLGEQYF.

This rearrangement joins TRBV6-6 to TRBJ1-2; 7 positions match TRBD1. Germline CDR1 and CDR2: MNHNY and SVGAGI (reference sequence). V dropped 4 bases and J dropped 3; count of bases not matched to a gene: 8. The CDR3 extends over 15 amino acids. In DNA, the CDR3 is TGTGCCAGCAGTTCGACAGGGATGGGTGACTATGGCTACACCTTC. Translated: CASSSTGMGDYGYTF.

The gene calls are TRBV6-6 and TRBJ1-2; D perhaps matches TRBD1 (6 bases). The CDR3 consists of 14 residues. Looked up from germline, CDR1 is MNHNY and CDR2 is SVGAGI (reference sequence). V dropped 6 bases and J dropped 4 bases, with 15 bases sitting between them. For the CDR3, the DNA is TGTGCCAGCAGCAACCGGGAGGGGGGCTATGGCTACACCTTC. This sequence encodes CASSNREGGYGYTF.

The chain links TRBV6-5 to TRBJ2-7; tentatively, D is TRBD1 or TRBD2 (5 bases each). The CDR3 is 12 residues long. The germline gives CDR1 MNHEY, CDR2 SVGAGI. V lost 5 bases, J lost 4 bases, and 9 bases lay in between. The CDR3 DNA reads TGTGCCAGCAGTGAGGGACGTTACGAGCAGTACTTC. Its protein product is CASSEGRYEQYF.

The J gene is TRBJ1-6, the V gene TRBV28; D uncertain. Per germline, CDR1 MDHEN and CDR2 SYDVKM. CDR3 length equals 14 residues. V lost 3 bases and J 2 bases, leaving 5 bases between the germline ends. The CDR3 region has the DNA TGTGCCAGCAGTTTTCGGACCTATAATTCACCCCTCCACTTT. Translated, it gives CASSFRTYNSPLHF.

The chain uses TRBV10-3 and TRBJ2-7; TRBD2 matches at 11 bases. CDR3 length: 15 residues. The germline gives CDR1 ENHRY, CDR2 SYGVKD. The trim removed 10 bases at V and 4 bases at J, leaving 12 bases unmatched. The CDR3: CATLGTSGLKYEQYF. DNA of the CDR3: TGTGCCACCTTGGGGACTAGCGGATTAAAGTACGAGCAGTACTTC.

The CDR3 DNA follows: TGCGCCAGCAGCCGAACCCCCGGGACAGGGTATGAAAAACTGTTTTTT. The encoded protein is CASSRTPGTGYEKLFF. The V call is TRBV4-1, the J call TRBJ1-4; 9 positions match TRBD1. The CDR3 has 16 residues. Germline CDR1 MGHRA, CDR2 YSYEKL. J lost 6 bases, V lost 4 bases, and 9 bases had no gene match.